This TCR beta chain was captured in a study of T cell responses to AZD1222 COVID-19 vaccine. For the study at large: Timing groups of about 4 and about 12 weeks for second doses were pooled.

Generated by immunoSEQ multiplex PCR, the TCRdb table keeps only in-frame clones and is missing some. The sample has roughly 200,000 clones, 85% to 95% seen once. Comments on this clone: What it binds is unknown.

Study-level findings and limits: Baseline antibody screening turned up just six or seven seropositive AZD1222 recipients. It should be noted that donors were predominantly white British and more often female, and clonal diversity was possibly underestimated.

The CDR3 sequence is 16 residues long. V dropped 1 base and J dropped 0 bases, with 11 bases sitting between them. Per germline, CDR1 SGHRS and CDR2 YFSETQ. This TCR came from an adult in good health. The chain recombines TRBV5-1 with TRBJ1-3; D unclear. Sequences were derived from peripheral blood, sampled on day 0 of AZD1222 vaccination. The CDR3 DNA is TGCGCCAGCAGCTTGAAAGGAAACTACTCTGGAAACACCATATATTTT. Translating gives CASSLKGNYSGNTIYF.